The TCR beta chain described here comes from a study of blood T cell repertoires in COVID-19. The CDR3 extends over 15 amino acids. Between the trimmed V and J ends, which lost 0 bases and 2 bases, there was a span of 12 bases. CDR1 SGHDT and CDR2 YYEEEE come from the germline V gene. Sequencing used immunoSEQ multiplex PCR; TCRdb keeps in-frame clones, though not all of them. In the table there are 93,000 or so clones, approximately 88% of which are singletons. The TCR sequence derives from a human donor in a cohort sampled during active COVID-19. The rearrangement joins TRBV5-6 to TRBJ2-7; TRBD1 might be the D (6 bases). Sequenced material: peripheral blood. As DNA, the CDR3 is TGTGCCAGCAGCTTGGGGCAGGGGCGAACCTACGAGCAGTACTTC. It is translated as CASSLGQGRTYEQYF.